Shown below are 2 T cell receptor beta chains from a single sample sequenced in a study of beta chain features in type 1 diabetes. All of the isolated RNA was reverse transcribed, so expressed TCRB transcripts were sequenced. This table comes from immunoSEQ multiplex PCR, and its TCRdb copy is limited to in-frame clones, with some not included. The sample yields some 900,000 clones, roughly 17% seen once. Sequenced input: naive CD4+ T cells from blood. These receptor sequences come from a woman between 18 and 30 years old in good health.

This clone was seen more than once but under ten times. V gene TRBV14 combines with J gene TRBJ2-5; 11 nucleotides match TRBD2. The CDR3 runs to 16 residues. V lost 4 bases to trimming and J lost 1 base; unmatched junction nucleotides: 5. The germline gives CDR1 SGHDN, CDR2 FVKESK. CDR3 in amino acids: CASSLTSGSAQETQYF. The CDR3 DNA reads TGTGCCAGCAGCCTTACTAGCGGGAGTGCCCAAGAGACCCAGTACTTC.

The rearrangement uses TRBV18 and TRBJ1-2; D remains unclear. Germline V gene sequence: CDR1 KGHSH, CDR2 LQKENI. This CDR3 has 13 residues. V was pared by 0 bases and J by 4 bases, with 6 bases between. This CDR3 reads CASSPPMGYGYTF. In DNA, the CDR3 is TGTGCCAGCTCACCACCCATGGGCTATGGCTACACCTTC.